This TCR beta chain was identified during a study of blood T cell repertoires in COVID-19. Study at large: The samples span acute and convalescent COVID-19 from the United States, Italy and Spain.

The CDR3 is 13 residues long. V gave up 1 base and J gave up 7 bases, with 10 bases separating them. CDR1 LGHNA and CDR2 YSLEER come from the germline V gene. How the authors handled the data: Reference gene primer amplification gave nucleated cell count estimates. Here immunoSEQ multiplex PCR was the method, and the copy in TCRdb shows in-frame clones only, minus some. V and J calls and clone size are those listed in that table; D and trimming were worked out from the DNA. Among roughly 110,000 clones, approximately 90% were seen once, and the ten largest hold 4% to 5.5%. The chain links TRBV4-3 to TRBJ1-1; D is unclear. The TCR was taken from a woman in her forties or fifties with acute or convalescent COVID-19. Sequenced: peripheral blood. DNA of the CDR3: TGCGCCAGCAGCCAAGTTAAGGGAGGTGAAGCTTTCTTT. Its protein is CASSQVKGGEAFF.